The rows below give T cell receptor beta chains drawn from one sample of a study of response to subunit inactivated influenza vaccine. TCRdb passed the RT-PCR reads through MiXCR, listing each CDR3 protein once. The sample holds about 540,000 distinct CDR3 sequences; under 30% are singletons and the top ten take about 2.8%. This sample also belongs to another study, concerning T cells expressing NK-cell markers.

Here the sequenced sample was CD4+ T cells sorted from PBMCs, taken 11 to 12 days after vaccination. The origin of the receptors is a man between 50 and 59 years old who received an inactivated influenza vaccine. The CDR3 runs from the conserved cysteine through the conserved F or W. Each record gives: V gene, clone size, D gene, J gene, CDR3 protein, CDR3 DNA. The D gene is left open where the match is weak. Size values are once, few and many counts, or a class for expanded clones, and some rows have none.

TRBV9	few	TRBD1	TRBJ2-5	CASSSGTGWLETQYF	TGTGCCAGCAGCTCCGGGACAGGGTGGTTAGAGACCCAGTACTTC
TRBV12-3/TRBV12-4	few	.	TRBJ1-1	CASSLYGRKDTEAFF	TGTGCCAGCAGTTTATACGGACGGAAAGACACTGAAGCTTTCTTT
TRBV11-2	.	TRBD2	TRBJ2-1	CASSWASGNNEQFF	TGTGCCAGCAGCTGGGCTAGCGGGAATAATGAGCAGTTCTTC
TRBV6-2/TRBV6-3	few	TRBD1	TRBJ2-7	CASSYRDRADEQYF	TGTGCCAGCAGTTACAGGGACAGGGCTGACGAGCAGTACTTC
TRBV20-1	few	.	TRBJ1-6	CSARPWRPGWTSPLHF	TGCAGTGCTAGACCATGGCGTCCGGGGTGGACTTCACCCCTCCACTTT
TRBV24-1	.	TRBD1	TRBJ2-1	CATSDKYRGHNEQFF	TGTGCCACCAGTGATAAGTACAGGGGCCACAATGAGCAGTTCTTC
TRBV29-1	few	.	TRBJ2-1	CSVEESEYNEQFF	TGCAGCGTTGAAGAATCGGAATACAATGAGCAGTTCTTC
TRBV2	.	TRBD2	TRBJ2-3	CASSGGLAVDTDTQYF	TGTGCCAGCAGTGGCGGCCTAGCGGTAGACACAGATACGCAGTATTTT
TRBV12-3/TRBV12-4	.	.	TRBJ2-7	CASSLADRGEQYF	TGTGCCAGCAGTTTAGCGGACAGAGGCGAGCAGTACTTC
TRBV4-3	.	.	TRBJ1-1	CASSQEAQGNTEAFF	TGCGCCAGCAGCCAAGAAGCCCAGGGGAACACTGAAGCTTTCTTT
TRBV11-3	.	TRBD1	TRBJ2-2	CASSPDRDRELFF	TGTGCCAGCAGCCCCGACAGGGATCGGGAGCTGTTTTTT
TRBV12-3/TRBV12-4	.	.	TRBJ2-7	CASSPLASGGEQYF	TGTGCCAGCAGTCCCCTAGCGTCAGGCGGCGAGCAGTACTTC
TRBV5-6	.	.	TRBJ1-2	CASSLVRNGYTF	TGTGCCAGCAGCTTGGTCAGGAATGGCTACACCTTC
TRBV7-3	.	.	TRBJ2-1	CASSLLQRPHEQFF	TGTGCCAGCAGCTTATTGCAGAGACCCCATGAGCAGTTCTTC